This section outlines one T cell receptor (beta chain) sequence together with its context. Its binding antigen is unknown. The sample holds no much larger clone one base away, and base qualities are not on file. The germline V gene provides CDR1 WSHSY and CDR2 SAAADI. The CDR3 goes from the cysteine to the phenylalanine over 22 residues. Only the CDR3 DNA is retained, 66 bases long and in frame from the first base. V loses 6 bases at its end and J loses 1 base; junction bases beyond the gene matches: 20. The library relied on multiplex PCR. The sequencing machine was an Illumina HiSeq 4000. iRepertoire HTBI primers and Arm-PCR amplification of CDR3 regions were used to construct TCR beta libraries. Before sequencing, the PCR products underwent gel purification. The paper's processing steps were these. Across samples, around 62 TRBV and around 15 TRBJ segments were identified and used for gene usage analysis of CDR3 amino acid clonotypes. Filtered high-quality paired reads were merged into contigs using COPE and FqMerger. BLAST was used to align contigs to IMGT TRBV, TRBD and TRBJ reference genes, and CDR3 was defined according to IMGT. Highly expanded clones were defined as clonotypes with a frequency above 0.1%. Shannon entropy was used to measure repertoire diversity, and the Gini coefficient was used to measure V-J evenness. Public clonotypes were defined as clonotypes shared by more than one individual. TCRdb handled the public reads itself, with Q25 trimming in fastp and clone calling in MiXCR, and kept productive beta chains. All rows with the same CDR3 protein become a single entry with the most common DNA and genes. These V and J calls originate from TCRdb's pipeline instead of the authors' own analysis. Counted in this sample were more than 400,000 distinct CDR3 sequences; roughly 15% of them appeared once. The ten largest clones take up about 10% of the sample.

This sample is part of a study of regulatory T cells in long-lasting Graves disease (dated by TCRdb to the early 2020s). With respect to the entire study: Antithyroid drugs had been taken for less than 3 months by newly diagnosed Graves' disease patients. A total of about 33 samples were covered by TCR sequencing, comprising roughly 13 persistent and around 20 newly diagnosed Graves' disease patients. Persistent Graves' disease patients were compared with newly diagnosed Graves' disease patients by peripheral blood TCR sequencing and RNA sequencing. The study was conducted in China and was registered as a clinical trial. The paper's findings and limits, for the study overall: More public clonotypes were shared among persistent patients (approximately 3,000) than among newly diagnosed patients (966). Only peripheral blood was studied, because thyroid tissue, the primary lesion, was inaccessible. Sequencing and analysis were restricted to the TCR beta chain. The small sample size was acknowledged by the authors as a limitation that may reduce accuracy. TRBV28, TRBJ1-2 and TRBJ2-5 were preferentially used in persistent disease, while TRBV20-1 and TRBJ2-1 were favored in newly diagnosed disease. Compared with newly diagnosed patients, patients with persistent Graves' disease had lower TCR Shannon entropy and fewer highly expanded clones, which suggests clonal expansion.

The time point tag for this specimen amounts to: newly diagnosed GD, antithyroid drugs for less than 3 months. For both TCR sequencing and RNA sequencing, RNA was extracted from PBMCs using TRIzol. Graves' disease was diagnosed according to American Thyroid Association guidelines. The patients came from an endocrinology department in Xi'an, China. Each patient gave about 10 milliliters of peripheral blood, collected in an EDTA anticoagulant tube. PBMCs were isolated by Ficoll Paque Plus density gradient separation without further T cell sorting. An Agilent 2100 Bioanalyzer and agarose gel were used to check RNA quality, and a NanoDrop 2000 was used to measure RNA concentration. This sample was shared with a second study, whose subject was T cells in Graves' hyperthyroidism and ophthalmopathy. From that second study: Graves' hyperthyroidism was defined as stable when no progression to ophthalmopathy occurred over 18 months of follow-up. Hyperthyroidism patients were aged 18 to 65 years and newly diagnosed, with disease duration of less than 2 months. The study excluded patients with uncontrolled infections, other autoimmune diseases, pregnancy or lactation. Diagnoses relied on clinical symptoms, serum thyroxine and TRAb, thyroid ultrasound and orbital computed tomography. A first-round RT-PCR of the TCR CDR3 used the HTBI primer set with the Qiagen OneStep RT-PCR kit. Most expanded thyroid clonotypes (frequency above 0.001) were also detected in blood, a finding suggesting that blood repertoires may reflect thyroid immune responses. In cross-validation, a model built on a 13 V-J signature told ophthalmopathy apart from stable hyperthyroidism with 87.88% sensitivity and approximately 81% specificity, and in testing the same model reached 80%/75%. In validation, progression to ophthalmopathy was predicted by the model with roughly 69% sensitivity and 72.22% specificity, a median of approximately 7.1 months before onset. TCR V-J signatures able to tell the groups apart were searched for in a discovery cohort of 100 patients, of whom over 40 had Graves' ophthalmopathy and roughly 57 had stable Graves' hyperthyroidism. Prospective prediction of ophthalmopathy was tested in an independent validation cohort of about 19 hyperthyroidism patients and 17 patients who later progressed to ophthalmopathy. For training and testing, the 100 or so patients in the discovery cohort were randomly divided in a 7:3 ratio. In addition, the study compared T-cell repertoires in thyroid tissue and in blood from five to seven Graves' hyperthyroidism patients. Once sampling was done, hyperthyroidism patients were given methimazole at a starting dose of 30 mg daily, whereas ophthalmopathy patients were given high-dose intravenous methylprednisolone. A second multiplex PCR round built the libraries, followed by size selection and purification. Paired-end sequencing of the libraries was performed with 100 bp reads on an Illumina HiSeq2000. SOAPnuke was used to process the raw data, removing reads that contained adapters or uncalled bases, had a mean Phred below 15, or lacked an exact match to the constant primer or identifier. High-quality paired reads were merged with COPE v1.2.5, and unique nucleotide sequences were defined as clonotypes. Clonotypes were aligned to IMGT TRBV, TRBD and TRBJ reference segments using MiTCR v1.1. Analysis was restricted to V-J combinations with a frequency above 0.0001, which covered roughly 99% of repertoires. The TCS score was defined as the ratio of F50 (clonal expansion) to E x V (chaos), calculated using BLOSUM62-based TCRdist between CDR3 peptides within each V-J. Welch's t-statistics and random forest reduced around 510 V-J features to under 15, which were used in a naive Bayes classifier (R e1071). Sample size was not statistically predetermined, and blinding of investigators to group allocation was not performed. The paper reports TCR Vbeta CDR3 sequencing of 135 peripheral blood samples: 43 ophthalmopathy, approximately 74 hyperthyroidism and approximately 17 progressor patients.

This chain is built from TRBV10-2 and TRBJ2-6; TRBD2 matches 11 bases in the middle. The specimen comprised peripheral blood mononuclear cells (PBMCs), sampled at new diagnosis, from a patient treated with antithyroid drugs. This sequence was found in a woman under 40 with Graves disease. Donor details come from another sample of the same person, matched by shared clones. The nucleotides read TGCGCCAGCAGAGATTCCCCCGGAGGTAGCGGGAGGGGCTTGTCTGGGGCCAACGTCCTGACTTTC. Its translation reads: CASRDSPGGSGRGLSGANVLTF.